This T cell receptor (beta chain) was sequenced in a study of blood T cells in healthy people across ages. Using a J-beta primer mix together with a sample-barcoded 5' primer, a second PCR was run for 7 to 11 cycles. TCRdb reprocessed the 5' RACE reads via MiXCR and lists one record per CDR3 protein. The repertoire holds about 1 million distinct CDR3 sequences, with under 30% as singletons. These sequences were also reported in another study, on T cells of mothers and their children.

The TCR was taken from a girl aged 2 to 10 in good health. The sample comprised blood.

Here the CDR3 reads CAISESDRPYQETQYF. The CDR3 DNA reads as TGTGCCATCAGTGAGTCGGACAGACCGTACCAAGAGACCCAGTACTTC. This chain links TRBV10-3 with TRBJ2-5, with D possibly being TRBD1 (6 bases). Trimming shortened V by 0 bases and J by 0 bases, and 11 bases separated the two germline ends. Germline CDR1 ENHRY, CDR2 SYGVKD. This CDR3 region has 16 residues.